A single sample gave rise to the 22 T cell receptor beta chains below, sequenced in a study of Ad26.COV2.S vaccination and SARS-CoV-2 variants. Profiled with immunoSEQ multiplex PCR; TCRdb holds only in-frame clones, not every one. Seen here are about 390,000 clones, about 88% observed once, and the top ten hold approximately 3.7%. Treatment meaning: about 20 received Ad26.COV2.S at low or high dose, single or two shots; 5 received placebo; per-sample allocation not given. The samples date from day 63 after the first vaccine or placebo injection. The sample consisted of peripheral blood, taken in a trial of Ad26.COV2.S vaccine versus placebo. The receptors were gathered from a person between 18 and 59 years old who received the Ad26.COV2.S COVID-19 vaccine or a placebo.

This chain connects TRBV28 to TRBJ1-1; D perhaps matches TRBD1 (5 bases). V lost 2 bases and J 3 bases, leaving 16 bases between the germline ends. CDR1 MDHEN and CDR2 SYDVKM come from the germline V gene. The CDR3 totals 16 residues. CDR3 sequence reads: CASSLLSGRRDTEAFF. CDR3 DNA sequence: TGTGCCAGCAGTTTACTCTCAGGGCGACGGGACACTGAAGCTTTCTTT.

This clone showed up just once. The J gene is TRBJ1-2, the V gene TRBV4-3; D possibly corresponds to TRBD1 (6 bases). CDR1 is LGHNA and CDR2 is YSLEER in the germline V gene. The germline V and J ends were trimmed by 2 bases and 0 bases, with 16 bases remaining between them. The CDR3 covers 17 residues. CDR3 nucleotide sequence: TGCGCCAGCAGCCAACGTCTGTCGGCAGGGGCTAACTATGGCTACACCTTC. Its protein is CASSQRLSAGANYGYTF.

This clone was detected only once. This chain uses TRBV13 with TRBJ1-2; the D is unclear. The CDR3 sequence is 12 residues long. The germline V gene has CDR1 PRHDT and CDR2 FYEKMQ (reference sequence). Trimming stripped 5 bases from V and 4 bases from J, with 8 bases between. The chain's CDR3 is CASSVRGYGYTF. The CDR3 region has the DNA TGTGCCAGCAGCGTCCGAGGCTATGGCTACACCTTC.

Note on this clone: In the same sample, other DNA sequences code for this CDR3. V is TRBV11-2 and J is TRBJ1-1; D unresolved. The V gene's germline CDR1 is SGHAT and CDR2 FQNNGV. V lost 5 bases, J lost 1 base, and 8 bases lay in between. The CDR3 runs 13 residues. The CDR3 protein is CASSPTTNTEAFF. CDR3 DNA: TGTGCCAGCAGCCCAACGACGAACACTGAAGCTTTCTTT.

This clone appeared a few times. V gene TRBV6-5 combines with J gene TRBJ1-1, with D perhaps matching TRBD1 (5 bases). The CDR3 has 13 residues. V lost 9 bases, J lost 3 bases, and 14 bases lay in between. Per germline, CDR1 MNHEY and CDR2 SVGAGI. The DNA of the CDR3 is TGTGCCAGTACAAGGGGAACGTACACTGAAGCTTTCTTT. Protein product: CASTRGTYTEAFF.

The V call is TRBV3-1 (or the pseudogene TRBV3-2), the J call TRBJ1-2, with TRBD1 as a possible D gene (6 bases). The CDR3 runs to 15 residues. Germline CDR1 reads LGHDT; CDR2 reads YNNKEL (reference sequence). Trimming took 4 bases from V and 8 from J, leaving 20 bases between them. CDR3 sequence: CASSRAAGGAEGYTF. CDR3 DNA: TGTGCCAGCAGCCGGGCCGCGGGGGGGGCGGAGGGCTACACCTTC.

The J gene is TRBJ1-2, the V gene TRBV18; the D gene is possibly TRBD1 (6 bases). The V gene lost 0 bases and the J gene lost 7 bases, with 18 bases spanning the gap. The germline gives CDR1 KGHSH, CDR2 LQKENI. There are 16 residues in the CDR3. In nucleotides, the CDR3 is TGTGCCAGCTCACCACCTGCGGGGGCGGAAGGGGTTGGCTACACCTTC. It translates to CASSPPAGAEGVGYTF.

The chain uses TRBV4-1 and TRBJ1-6; no clear D gene. CDR1 is MGHRA, CDR2 YSYEKL, per germline. Trimming removed 2 bases at V and 0 bases at J, with 20 bases between. The CDR3 totals 20 residues. The CDR3 region is CASSQKATDPGSSYNSPLHF. CDR3 DNA sequence: TGCGCCAGCAGCCAAAAGGCGACGGACCCCGGGAGCTCCTATAATTCACCCCTCCACTTT.

The chain employs TRBV7-2 and TRBJ2-3, with 8 bases lining up with TRBD2. There are 14 residues in the CDR3. With 1 base clipped from V and 6 bases from J, the junction kept 3 bases outside the gene matches. CDR1 and CDR2 from the germline V gene are SGHTA and FQGNSA. CDR3 coding DNA: TGTGCCAGCAGCTTAGTTAGCGGGGTTGATACGCAGTATTTT. It yields the protein CASSLVSGVDTQYF.

A note on this clone: Since the CDR3 does not end with the conserved phenylalanine or tryptophan, this likely comes from a read error. The DNA is left out, because the CDR3 cannot be placed on it with certainty; the CDR3 is given as TCRdb lists it. This chain links TRBV5-1 with TRBJ1-1. The CDR3 sequence runs 12 residues, both termini included. Germline V gene sequence: CDR1 SGHRS, CDR2 YFSETQ. CDR3 sequence: CASSSDIPDRED.

This chain uses TRBV5-1 with TRBJ2-2; 12 nucleotides line up with TRBD2. The V gene end was trimmed by 7 bases and the J gene end by 4 bases; junction bases not matched to a gene: 5. This CDR3 has 15 amino acids. CDR1 is SGHRS and CDR2 is YFSETQ in the germline V gene. For the CDR3, the DNA is TGCGCCAGCGGTACTAGCGGGGGGCTCACCGGGGAGCTGTTTTTT. It yields the protein CASGTSGGLTGELFF.

V is TRBV7-2 and J is TRBJ2-3, with 13 bases that match TRBD2. CDR1 and CDR2 (germline): SGHTA, FQGNSA. The CDR3 runs 17 residues. The V segment lost 5 bases and the J segment 5 bases; nucleotides outside the gene matches: 10. DNA for the CDR3: TGTGCCAGCAGCCCTCAAACTAGCGGGGGGGCCGGAGATACGCAGTATTTT. It translates to CASSPQTSGGAGDTQYF.

The rearrangement uses TRBV9 and TRBJ2-4; TRBD2 matches at 10 bases. Germline CDR1 is SGDLS and CDR2 is YYNGEE. Losses at the gene ends were 0 bases for V and 9 bases for J; bases not matched to a gene: 3. This CDR3 comprises 14 residues. CDR3: CASSVVAGGSIQYF. CDR3 nucleotides: TGTGCCAGCAGCGTAGTAGCGGGGGGAAGCATTCAGTACTTC.

This chain connects TRBV5-4 to TRBJ2-5, with TRBD1 matching 11 bases. The CDR3 sequence is 16 residues long. V was pared by 4 bases and J by 3 bases, with 8 bases of the junction left unmatched. The V gene's germline CDR1 is SGHNT and CDR2 YYREEE (reference sequence). CDR3 nucleotide sequence: TGTGCCAGCAGCCGAGACTCGGGACAGGGGGAAGAGACCCAGTACTTC. The encoded protein is CASSRDSGQGEETQYF.

This chain connects TRBV10-3 to TRBJ2-3; D is ambiguous. The V end was cut by 5 bases, the J end by 4 bases, with 4 bases between. Germline CDR1 ENHRY, CDR2 SYGVKD. The CDR3 loop spans 11 amino acids. In DNA, the CDR3 is TGTGCCATCAGTAGGGCAGATACGCAGTATTTT. Translation: CAISRADTQYF.

The V and J genes are TRBV27 and TRBJ2-3; the D is unclear. The CDR3 is 13 residues long. Germline loops: CDR1 MNHEY, CDR2 SMNVEV (reference sequence). The V and J ends lost 6 bases and 0 bases respectively, with 7 bases between them. This chain's CDR3 is CASRPISTDTQYF. DNA for the CDR3: TGTGCCAGCAGGCCAATTAGCACAGATACGCAGTATTTT.

CDR3 bases: TGCAGCGTTGTTATCCAGGCCCTCGGTGGGACCCAGTACTTC. Its translation is CSVVIQALGGTQYF. This rearrangement joins TRBV29-1 to TRBJ2-5; no firm D call. The V end lost 4 bases, the J end lost 7 bases, and 19 bases lay between the germline ends. CDR3 length: 14 amino acids. Germline V gives CDR1 SQVTM, CDR2 ANQGSEA.

The chain has TRBV7-9 and TRBJ2-3, with D possibly being TRBD2 (5 bases). Trimming left V 1 base short and J 1 base short, with 18 bases between. This CDR3 is built from 18 residues. The germline V gene encodes CDR1 SEHNR and CDR2 FQNEAQ (reference sequence). Written as DNA, the CDR3 is TGTGCCAGCAGCTTAGTTGCGAGACATCACGGGGGCACAGATACGCAGTATTTT. Translation: CASSLVARHHGGTDTQYF.

This clone showed up just a few times. The chain employs TRBV20-1 and TRBJ1-2; D ambiguous. Looked up from germline, CDR1 is DFQATT and CDR2 is SNEGSKA (reference sequence). V was clipped by 2 bases and J by 5 bases, with 6 bases between them. The CDR3 is 11 amino acids. The CDR3 region has the DNA TGCAGTGCTAGACGATCTTATGGCTACACCTTC. Translating gives CSARRSYGYTF.

The gene calls are TRBV6-1 and TRBJ1-1, with TRBD1 matching 7 bases. Germline-derived CDR1 and CDR2 are MNHNS and SASEGT. The CDR3 has 13 amino acids. Trimming took 1 base from V and 7 from J; bases not matched to a gene: 3. The CDR3 DNA sequence: TGTGCCAGCAGTGAAGTACAGGGGAATGAAGCTTTCTTT. Translating gives CASSEVQGNEAFF.

The genes are TRBV10-2 and TRBJ1-2, with a possible D match to TRBD1 (5 bases). The germline CDR1 and CDR2 sequences are WSHSY and SAAADI. Trimming pared 2 bases from V and 3 bases from J, leaving 19 bases between. CDR3 length: 17 residues. This chain's CDR3 is CASSELGLGARDYGYTF. CDR3 nucleotide sequence: TGCGCCAGCAGTGAGCTCGGTTTAGGGGCGCGAGACTATGGCTACACCTTC.

The chain couples TRBV11-2 to TRBJ1-2, with no clear D. This CDR3 region has 11 residues. Germline CDR1 and CDR2: SGHAT and FQNNGV. Trimming removed 8 bases at V and 8 bases at J, with 12 bases between. The CDR3 is CASGPGSGYTF. CDR3 in DNA: TGTGCCAGCGGGCCCGGGTCCGGCTACACCTTC. Full variable domain (missing parts from reference TRBV11-2 and TRBJ1-2): EAGVAQSPRYKIIEKRQSVAFWCNPISGHATLYWYQQILGQGPKLLIQFQNNGVVDDSQLPKDRFSAERLKGVDSTLKIQPAKLEDSAVYLCASGPGSGYTFGSGTRLTVV.